The 18 T cell receptor beta chains below all came from one sample that was sequenced in a study of T cell changes during pregnancy in multiple sclerosis. The table came from immunoSEQ multiplex PCR; TCRdb's copy has only in-frame clones and leaves some out. The sample includes about 46,000 clones, about 91% of them seen just once. This material consisted of CD8+ T cells from peripheral blood mononuclear cells, taken in the second trimester of pregnancy. These receptors all come from a female donor with multiple sclerosis, enrolled in a pregnancy study.

This clone was recorded once. The chain is built from TRBV29-1 and TRBJ2-7; the D gene is possibly TRBD1 (5 bases). Per germline, CDR1 SQVTM and CDR2 ANQGSEA. V was trimmed by 7 bases and J by 0 bases, leaving 13 bases between them. The CDR3 totals 13 residues. The CDR3 reads CSARPDSSYEQYF. DNA of the CDR3: TGCAGCGCACGACCCGACAGCTCCTACGAGCAGTACTTC.

The rearrangement joins TRBV11-3 to TRBJ2-2; no definite D call. V was trimmed by 0 bases and J by 3 bases, leaving 14 bases between them. Germline CDR1 and CDR2: SGHNT and YENEEA. The CDR3 loop spans 17 amino acids. The CDR3, as DNA: TGTGCCAGCAGCTTAGATCGTCGAATACAAGACACCGGGGAGCTGTTTTTT. This translates into CASSLDRRIQDTGELFF.

The sample holds a few counts of this clone. The rearrangement uses TRBV11-2 and TRBJ1-1, with 7 positions matching TRBD1. Germline V gene sequence: CDR1 SGHAT, CDR2 FQNNGV. This CDR3 spans 13 amino acids. With V trimmed by 4 bases and J by 7 bases, 6 bases remained unmatched. CDR3: CASSSTGVGEAFF. CDR3 DNA: TGTGCCAGCAGCTCAACAGGGGTGGGTGAAGCTTTCTTT.

The chain has TRBV7-9 and TRBJ1-5; no firm D call. The CDR3 consists of 14 residues. Germline V gives CDR1 SEHNR, CDR2 FQNEAQ (reference sequence). V dropped 1 base and J dropped 5 bases, with 9 bases sitting between them. The CDR3 reads CASSLGWGDQPQHF. The CDR3 region has the DNA TGTGCCAGCAGCTTAGGGTGGGGAGATCAGCCCCAGCATTTT.

In its sample, this clone was seen once. The chain is built from TRBV9 and TRBJ2-5; TRBD1 aligns across 7 bases. The junction had 7 bases not matched to a gene; V was cut back by 0 bases and J by 5 bases. Germline V gives CDR1 SGDLS, CDR2 YYNGEE. The CDR3 length is 15 residues. CDR3 protein: CASSVEGGDRETQYF. As DNA, the CDR3 is TGTGCCAGCAGCGTAGAAGGGGGCGATAGGGAGACCCAGTACTTC. The full variable domain, rest sourced from reference TRBV9 and TRBJ2-5, is DSGVTQTPKHLITATGQRVTLRCSPRSGDLSVYWYQQSLDQGLQFLIQYYNGEERAKGNILERFSAQQFPDLHSELNLSSLELGDSALYFCASSVEGGDRETQYFGPGTRLLVL.

The rearrangement joins TRBV5-1 to TRBJ2-7, with unresolved D. V was clipped by 5 bases and J by 1 base, with 7 bases between them. This CDR3 comprises 12 residues. The V gene's germline CDR1 is SGHRS and CDR2 YFSETQ. The chain's CDR3 is CASRSGSYEQYF. The CDR3 DNA reads as TGCGCCAGCAGGTCCGGGTCCTACGAGCAGTACTTC. Together with reference TRBV5-1 and TRBJ2-7, the CDR3 gives the full variable domain: KAGVTQTPRYLIKTRGQQVTLSCSPISGHRSVSWYQQTPGQGLQFLFEYFSETQRNKGNFPGRFSGRQFSNSRSEMNVSTLELGDSALYLCASRSGSYEQYFGPGTRLTVT.

CDR3 sequence: CASSADTLSSYNSPLHF. The CDR3 DNA reads as TGTGCCAGCAGCGCGGACACGCTGAGCTCCTATAATTCACCCCTCCACTTT. This chain joins TRBV9 and TRBJ1-6, with D perhaps matching TRBD1 (5 bases). Trimming pared 3 bases from V and 0 bases from J, leaving 13 bases between. CDR3 length equals 17 residues. CDR1 and CDR2 (germline): SGDLS, YYNGEE.

V and J are TRBV5-4 and TRBJ1-2, with D maybe TRBD1 (6 bases). V lost 6 bases and J 4 bases, leaving 16 bases between the germline ends. Germline CDR1 SGHNT, CDR2 YYREEE (reference sequence). CDR3 length equals 14 residues. CDR3 sequence: CASTPEGQTYGYTF. The CDR3 nucleotides read TGTGCCAGCACCCCTGAGGGACAAACCTATGGCTACACCTTC.

The chain couples TRBV13 to TRBJ2-3, with 10 bases fitting TRBD1. CDR3 length: 14 residues. CDR1 is PRHDT and CDR2 is FYEKMQ in the germline V gene (reference sequence). After removal of 7 bases from V and 2 bases from J, the junction contained 3 bases not matched to a gene. The CDR3 reads CASKTGGNTDTQYF. CDR3 in DNA: TGTGCCAGCAAGACAGGGGGCAACACAGATACGCAGTATTTT.

This chain links TRBV6-6 with TRBJ2-3; TRBD2 aligns across 10 bases. This CDR3 has 16 residues. V lost 7 bases to trimming and J lost 0 bases; unmatched junction nucleotides: 7. From germline, CDR1 is MNHNY and CDR2 SVGAGI (reference sequence). CDR3 amino acids: CASTQSGGGSTDTQYF. The DNA for the CDR3 is TGTGCCAGCACCCAGAGCGGGGGGGGTAGCACAGATACGCAGTATTTT.

The J gene is TRBJ1-4, the V gene TRBV9; D possibly corresponds to TRBD1 (5 bases). CDR3 length equals 14 residues. V lost 0 bases and J 4 bases, leaving 7 bases between the germline ends. CDR1 and CDR2 from the germline V gene are SGDLS and YYNGEE. The CDR3 sequence: CASSVERGNEKLFF. CDR3 sequence (DNA): TGTGCCAGCAGCGTAGAAAGGGGTAATGAAAAACTGTTTTTT.

This rearrangement joins TRBV7-2 to TRBJ1-1; tentative D call: TRBD1 (6 bases). Germline V lookup: CDR1 SGHTA, CDR2 FQGNSA. CDR3 length: 19 amino acids. V was shortened by 0 bases and J by 1 base, with 21 bases between the two germline ends. CDR3 sequence: CASSLALTVYGTPNTEAFF. In nucleotides, the CDR3 is TGTGCCAGCAGCTTAGCGCTCACTGTGTACGGGACACCGAACACTGAAGCTTTCTTT. Variable domain in full (rest from reference TRBV7-2 and TRBJ1-1): GAGVSQSPSNKVTEKGKDVELRCDPISGHTALYWYRQSLGQGLEFLIYFQGNSAPDKSGLPSDRFSAERTGGSVSTLTIQRTQQEDSAVYLCASSLALTVYGTPNTEAFFGQGTRLTVV.

The chain carries TRBV18 and TRBJ2-1; D possibly corresponds to TRBD1 (5 bases). The CDR3 loop spans 13 amino acids. Trimming stripped 3 bases from V and 3 bases from J, with 6 bases between. The germline CDR1 and CDR2 sequences are KGHSH and LQKENI. CDR3 sequence reads: CASSPTDYNEQFF. The CDR3 bases are TGTGCCAGCTCACCGACAGACTACAATGAGCAGTTCTTC.

The chain uses TRBV7-2 and TRBJ2-5; 7 bases map to TRBD2. The CDR3 totals 14 residues. The germline V gene has CDR1 SGHTA and CDR2 FQGNSA. The V and J ends lost 3 bases and 5 bases, in that order; junction bases with no gene match: 6. CDR3 sequence: CASSFGGGGETQYF. CDR3 in DNA: TGTGCCAGCAGCTTTGGCGGGGGAGGTGAGACCCAGTACTTC.

The CDR3 DNA reads as TGTGCCAGCAGCTCGAGACTAGACGTGGAGGAGCAGTTCTTC. Translating it yields CASSSRLDVEEQFF. The chain carries TRBV13 and TRBJ2-1; TRBD2 is a possible D gene (6 bases). Germline assignment: CDR1 PRHDT and CDR2 FYEKMQ (reference sequence). V gave up 4 bases and J gave up 10 bases, with 17 bases separating them. The CDR3 extends over 14 amino acids.

The rearrangement joins TRBV5-8 to TRBJ1-4; TRBD1 matches 8 bases. The germline CDR1 and CDR2 sequences are SGHTS and YDEGEE. The J segment lost 7 bases and the V segment lost 4 bases, leaving 6 bases of the junction unmatched. The length of the CDR3 is 14 residues. The CDR3 region has the DNA TGTGCCAGCAGCGCAGGGGGCGTCGGTGAAAAACTGTTTTTT. Protein sequence: CASSAGGVGEKLFF. Variable domain in full (rest from reference TRBV5-8 and TRBJ1-4): EAGVTQSPTHLIKTRGQQATLRCSPISGHTSVYWYQQALGLGLQFLLWYDEGEERNRGNFPPRFSGRQFPNYSSELNVNALELEDSALYLCASSAGGVGEKLFFGSGTQLSVL.

The chain carries TRBV30 and TRBJ2-1; D call uncertain. Germline CDR1 is GTSNPN and CDR2 is SVGIG (reference sequence). The CDR3 runs to 12 residues. Trimming took off 1 base at V and 5 bases at J, with 6 bases between the two ends. This chain's CDR3 is CAWSAVNNEQFF. The CDR3 coding sequence is TGTGCCTGGAGTGCGGTCAACAATGAGCAGTTCTTC.

This clone occurred a few times. The chain employs TRBV6-4 and TRBJ2-3, with TRBD1 as a possible D gene (6 bases). Trimming took off 3 bases at V and 6 bases at J, with 19 bases between the two ends. The germline CDR1 and CDR2 sequences are MRHNA and SNTAGT. The CDR3 length is 16 residues. The CDR3 loop reads CASSEGAGASHDTQYF. The CDR3, as DNA: TGTGCCAGCAGTGAGGGAGCAGGGGCTTCACACGATACGCAGTATTTT.